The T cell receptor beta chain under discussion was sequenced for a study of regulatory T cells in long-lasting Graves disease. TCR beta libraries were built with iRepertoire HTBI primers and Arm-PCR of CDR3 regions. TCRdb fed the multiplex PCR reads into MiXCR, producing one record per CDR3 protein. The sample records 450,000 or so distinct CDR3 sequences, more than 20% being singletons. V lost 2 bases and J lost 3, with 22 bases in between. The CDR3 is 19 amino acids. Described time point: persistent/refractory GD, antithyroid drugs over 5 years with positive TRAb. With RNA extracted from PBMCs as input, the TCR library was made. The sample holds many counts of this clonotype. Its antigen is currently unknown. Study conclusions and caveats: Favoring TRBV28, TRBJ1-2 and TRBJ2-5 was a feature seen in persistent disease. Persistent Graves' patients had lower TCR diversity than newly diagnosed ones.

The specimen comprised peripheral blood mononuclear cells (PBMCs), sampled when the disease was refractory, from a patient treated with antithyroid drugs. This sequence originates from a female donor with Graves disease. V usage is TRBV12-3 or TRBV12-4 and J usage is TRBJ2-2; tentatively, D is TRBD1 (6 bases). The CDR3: CASSLPWTDPRMYTGELFF. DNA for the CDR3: TGTGCCAGCAGTTTACCCTGGACAGACCCTAGGATGTACACCGGGGAGCTGTTTTTT.